These 10 T cell receptor beta chains were all obtained from the same sample, sequenced in a study of blood T cells in healthy people across ages. It was with a sample-barcoded 5' primer and a J-beta primer mix that a second PCR of roughly 7 to 12 cycles was run. TCRdb reprocessed the 5' RACE reads via MiXCR and lists one record per CDR3 protein. Found here are approximately 730,000 distinct CDR3 sequences, 40% to 45% of them singletons; the top ten hold 20% to 25%. Sequenced sample: blood. The receptors were sampled from a woman between 55 and 75 years old in good health.

This clonotype was detected only a few times. The chain is built from TRBV25-1 and TRBJ2-7, with D hard to call. Trimming took 1 base from V and 7 from J, leaving 23 bases between them. This CDR3 is 17 amino acids long. Germline CDR1 and CDR2: MGHDK and SYGVNS. CDR3 sequence (DNA): TGTGCCAGCAGTGAATCCAGCTCCCCGAGTTCCTACAATGAGCAGTACTTC. The encoded protein is CASSESSSPSSYNEQYF.

This clonotype came up many times. This chain uses TRBV7-2 with TRBJ2-7; 10 bases fit TRBD2. The CDR3 totals 14 residues. The germline CDR1 and CDR2 sequences are SGHTA and FQGNSA. Trimming removed 5 bases from V and 2 bases from J; junction bases left unmatched: 3. CDR3 sequence reads: CASSALAGTYEQYF. The DNA of the CDR3 is TGTGCCAGCAGCGCACTAGCGGGAACCTACGAGCAGTACTTC.

This clonotype was counted between two and nine times. The chain uses TRBV12-3 or TRBV12-4 and TRBJ2-3, with a weak D call TRBD2 (6 bases). CDR3 length: 16 residues. V was clipped by 3 bases and J by 0 bases, with 13 bases between them. Here the CDR3 DNA reads TGTGCCAGCAGTTTTGGTAGCGGCACTAGCACAGATACGCAGTATTTT. This encodes CASSFGSGTSTDTQYF.

The V call is TRBV9, the J call TRBJ1-1, with unresolved D. The CDR3 has 13 residues. In germline, CDR1 is SGDLS, CDR2 YYNGEE. V was cut by 1 base and J by 0 bases, with 4 bases left in between. The CDR3 nucleotides read TGTGCCAGCAGCGTAAACCTGAACACTGAAGCTTTCTTT. It specifies CASSVNLNTEAFF.

This clonotype has more than one count but fewer than ten. The chain couples TRBV5-6 to TRBJ2-1, with D perhaps matching TRBD1 or TRBD2 (5 bases each). Germline V gene lookup returns CDR1 SGHDT and CDR2 YYEEEE. The V and J ends lost 4 bases and 0 bases respectively, with 20 bases between them. CDR3 length: 18 amino acids. CDR3 in DNA: TGTGCCAGCAGCCCCCTTTTGAGGGGTAGCCTCTCCTACAATGAGCAGTTCTTC. It encodes CASSPLLRGSLSYNEQFF.

The J gene is TRBJ2-7, the V gene TRBV2; D possibly corresponds to TRBD2 (6 bases). V was pared by 8 bases and J by 0 bases, with 11 bases between. The CDR3 runs to 13 residues. CDR1 and CDR2 from the germline V gene are SNHLY and FYNNEI. The CDR3 loop reads CASSWEDSYEQYF. The CDR3, as DNA: TGTGCCAGCTCGTGGGAGGACTCCTACGAGCAGTACTTC. Drawing the rest from reference TRBV2 and TRBJ2-7, the complete variable domain is EPEVTQTPSHQVTQMGQEVILRCVPISNHLYFYWYRQILGQKVEFLVSFYNNEISEKSEIFDDQFSVERPDGSNFTLKIRSTKLEDSAMYFCASSWEDSYEQYFGPGTRLTVT.

The chain recombines TRBV6-2 or TRBV6-3 with TRBJ2-7, with a tentative D call TRBD2 (5 bases). This CDR3 comprises 14 residues. Trimming cost V 9 bases and J 0 bases, with 15 bases left between them. Per germline, CDR1 MNHEY and CDR2 SVGEGT. The CDR3 nucleotides are TGTGCCAGTACGCTCCGGGAACTCTCCTACGAGCAGTACTTC. Translated: CASTLRELSYEQYF.

This clonotype occurred many times. The chain recombines TRBV12-3 or TRBV12-4 with TRBJ2-1, with 9 bases lining up with TRBD2. With V trimmed by 7 bases and J by 3 bases, 7 bases remained unmatched. The CDR3 runs 15 residues. CDR3 region: CASTLTSGNYNEQFF. Here the CDR3 DNA reads TGTGCCAGCACCCTGACTAGCGGCAACTACAATGAGCAGTTCTTC.

This rearrangement joins TRBV29-1 to TRBJ2-5; no reliable D call. The CDR3 has 11 residues. Per germline, CDR1 SQVTM and CDR2 ANQGSEA. V lost 1 base to trimming and J lost 5 bases, with 5 bases between them. CDR3 sequence reads: CSVEGWETQYF. The CDR3 DNA sequence: TGCAGCGTTGAAGGGTGGGAGACCCAGTACTTC.

The CDR3 coding sequence is TGTGCCAGCAGCGTAGGGACAGGGGAGGGTGAGCAGTTCTTC. Translation: CASSVGTGEGEQFF. The J gene is TRBJ2-1, the V gene TRBV7-9; TRBD1 matches at 10 bases. Trimming removed 5 bases from V and 9 bases from J; junction bases left unmatched: 7. The CDR3 runs 14 residues. From germline, CDR1 is SEHNR and CDR2 FQNEAQ (reference sequence).